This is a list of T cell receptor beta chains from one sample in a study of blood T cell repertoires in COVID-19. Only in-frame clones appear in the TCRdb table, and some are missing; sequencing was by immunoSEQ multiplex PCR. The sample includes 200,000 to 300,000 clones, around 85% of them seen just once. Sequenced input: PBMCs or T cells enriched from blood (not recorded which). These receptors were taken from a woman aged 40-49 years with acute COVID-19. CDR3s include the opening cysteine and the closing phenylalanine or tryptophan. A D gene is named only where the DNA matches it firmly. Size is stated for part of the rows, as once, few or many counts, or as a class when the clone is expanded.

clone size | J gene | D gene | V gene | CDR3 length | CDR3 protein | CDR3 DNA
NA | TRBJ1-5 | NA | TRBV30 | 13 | CATGLNSNQPQHF | TGTGCCACGGGACTGAATAGCAATCAGCCCCAGCATTTT
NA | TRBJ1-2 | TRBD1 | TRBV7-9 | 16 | CASSLELTTGPGGYTF | TGTGCCAGCAGCTTAGAGTTAACGACAGGGCCGGGTGGCTACACCTTC
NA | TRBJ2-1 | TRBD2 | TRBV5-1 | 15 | CASSSSGSSYNEQFF | TGCGCCAGCAGCTCTAGCGGGAGCTCCTACAATGAGCAGTTCTTC
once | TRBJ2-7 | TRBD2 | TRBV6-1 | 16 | CASSEIGTSGDYEQYF | TGTGCCAGCAGTGAAATTGGGACTAGCGGCGACTACGAGCAGTACTTC
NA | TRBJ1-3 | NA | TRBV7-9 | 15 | CASTPGRVSGNTIYF | TGTGCCAGCACCCCGGGTCGGGTCTCAGGAAACACCATATATTTT
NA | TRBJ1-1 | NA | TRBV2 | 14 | CASRSPQGDTEAFF | TGTGCCAGCAGGAGCCCCCAAGGGGACACTGAAGCTTTCTTT
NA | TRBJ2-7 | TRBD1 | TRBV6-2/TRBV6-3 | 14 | CASSYSGTGVEQYF | TGTGCCAGCAGTTACTCGGGGACAGGGGTCGAGCAGTACTTC
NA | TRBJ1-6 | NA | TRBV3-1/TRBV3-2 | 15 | CASSQDLGWNSPLHF | TGTGCCAGCAGCCAAGATCTCGGTTGGAATTCACCCCTCCACTTT
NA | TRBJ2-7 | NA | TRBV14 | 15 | CASSQVSGSSYEQYF | TGTGCCAGCAGCCAGGTTAGCGGAAGCTCCTACGAGCAGTACTTC
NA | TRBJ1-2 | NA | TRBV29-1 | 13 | CSVDGNEGESYTF | TGCAGCGTTGACGGGAACGAGGGTGAGAGCTACACCTTC
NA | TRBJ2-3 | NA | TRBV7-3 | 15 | CASSLSAGRTDTQYF | TGTGCCAGCAGCTTATCCGCGGGACGCACAGATACGCAGTATTTT
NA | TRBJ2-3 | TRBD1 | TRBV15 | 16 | CATSRAATGNSDTQYF | TGTGCCACCAGCAGAGCCGCGACAGGGAACTCAGATACGCAGTATTTT
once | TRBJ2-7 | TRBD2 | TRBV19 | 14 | CASSGGLASYEQYF | TGTGCCAGTAGTGGGGGACTAGCCTCCTACGAGCAGTACTTC
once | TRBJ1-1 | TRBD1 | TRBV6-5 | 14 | CASSYLTGRGEAFF | TGTGCCAGCAGTTACCTGACAGGGCGTGGTGAAGCTTTCTTT
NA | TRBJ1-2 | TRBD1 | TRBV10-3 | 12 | CASSQGVGGYTF | TGTGCCAGCAGTCAGGGGGTCGGCGGCTACACCTTC
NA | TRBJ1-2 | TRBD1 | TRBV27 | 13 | CASSRTGDEGYTF | TGTGCCAGCAGTCGGACAGGGGACGAAGGCTACACCTTC
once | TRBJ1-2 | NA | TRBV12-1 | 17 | CASSFCPLGEGDYGYTF | TGTGCCAGCAGCTTTTGCCCCTTGGGGGAGGGTGACTATGGCTACACCTTC
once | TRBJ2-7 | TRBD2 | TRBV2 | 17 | CASNTGTSGRAEHEQYF | TGTGCCAGCAACACCGGGACTAGCGGGAGGGCCGAGCACGAGCAGTACTTC
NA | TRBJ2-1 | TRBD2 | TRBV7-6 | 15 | CASSLVSGGGGEQFF | TGTGCCAGCAGCTTAGTGTCGGGAGGGGGGGGAGAGCAGTTCTTC
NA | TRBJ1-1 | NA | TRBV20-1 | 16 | CSVSRFGDPPNTEAFF | TGCAGTGTTAGTCGGTTCGGGGATCCCCCGAACACTGAAGCTTTCTTT
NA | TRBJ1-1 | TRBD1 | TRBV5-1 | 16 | CASSLEGGRGSGTTFF | TGCGCCAGCAGCTTGGAGGGGGGCAGGGGGTCCGGTACGACTTTCTTT
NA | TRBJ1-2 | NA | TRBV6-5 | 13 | CASSYSSSYGYTF | TGTGCCAGCAGTTACTCGAGTTCCTATGGCTACACCTTC
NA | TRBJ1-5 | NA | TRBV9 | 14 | CASSVEGGSQPQHF | TGTGCCAGCAGCGTCGAGGGAGGTAGTCAGCCCCAGCATTTT
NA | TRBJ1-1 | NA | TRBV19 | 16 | CASSMLRGFENTEAFF | TGTGCCAGTAGTATGCTCAGGGGATTCGAAAACACTGAAGCTTTCTTT
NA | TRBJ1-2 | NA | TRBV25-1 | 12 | CASSPGGEGYTF | TGTGCCAGCAGTCCCGGGGGAGAGGGCTACACCTTC
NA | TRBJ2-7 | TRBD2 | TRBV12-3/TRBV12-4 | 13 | CASSQGLAYEQYF | TGTGCCAGCAGTCAAGGACTAGCCTACGAGCAGTACTTC
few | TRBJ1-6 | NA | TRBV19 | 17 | CASSNYAPSTYNSPLHF | TGTGCCAGTAGTAACTATGCCCCCAGCACCTATAATTCACCCCTCCACTTT
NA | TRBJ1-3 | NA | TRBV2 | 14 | CASQGQNSGNTIYF | TGTGCCAGCCAAGGACAGAACTCTGGAAACACCATATATTTT
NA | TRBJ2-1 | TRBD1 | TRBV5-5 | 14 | CASSGTGGSGEQFF | TGTGCCAGCTCCGGGACAGGGGGGTCCGGTGAGCAGTTCTTC
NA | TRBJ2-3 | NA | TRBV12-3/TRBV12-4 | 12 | CASSFETDTQYF | TGTGCCAGCAGTTTTGAGACAGATACGCAGTATTTT
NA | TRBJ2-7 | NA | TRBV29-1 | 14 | CSVVGGKSSYEQYF | TGCAGCGTTGTCGGCGGGAAGAGCTCCTACGAGCAGTACTTC
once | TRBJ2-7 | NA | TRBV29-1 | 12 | CSVVETGYEQYF | TGCAGCGTTGTGGAGACAGGCTACGAGCAGTACTTC
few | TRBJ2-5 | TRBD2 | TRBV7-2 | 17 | CASSLVVVREGRETQYF | TGTGCCAGCAGCTTAGTGGTGGTTCGGGAGGGCCGGGAGACCCAGTACTTC
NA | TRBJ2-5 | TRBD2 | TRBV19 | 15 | CASSREGMALETQYF | TGTGCCAGTAGTAGGGAGGGGATGGCCCTAGAGACCCAGTACTTC
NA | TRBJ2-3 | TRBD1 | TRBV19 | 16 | CASSIDPGTAFDTQYF | TGTGCCAGTAGTATAGATCCCGGGACAGCTTTCGATACGCAGTATTTT
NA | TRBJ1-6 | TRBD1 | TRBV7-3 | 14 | CASSPAGGGSPLHF | TGTGCCAGCAGCCCAGCAGGGGGCGGATCACCCCTCCACTTT
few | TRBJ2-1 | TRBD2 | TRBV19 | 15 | CASSPRGAGVNEQFF | TGTGCCAGTAGTCCCCGTGGAGCGGGGGTCAATGAGCAGTTCTTC
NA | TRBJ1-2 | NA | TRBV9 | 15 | CASSVAGTAERGYTF | TGTGCCAGCAGCGTTGCCGGGACTGCGGAGCGGGGCTACACCTTC
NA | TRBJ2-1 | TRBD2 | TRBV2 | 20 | CASQSPAMATSVESYNEQFF | TGTGCCAGCCAATCACCGGCGATGGCGACTAGCGTCGAATCCTACAATGAGCAGTTCTTC
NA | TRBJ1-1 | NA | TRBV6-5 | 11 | CAIQGNTEAFF | TGTGCCATTCAGGGAAACACTGAAGCTTTCTTT
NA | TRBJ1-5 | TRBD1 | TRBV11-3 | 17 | CASSIGTGALSNQPQHF | TGTGCCAGCAGCATCGGGACAGGAGCCCTTAGCAATCAGCCCCAGCATTTT
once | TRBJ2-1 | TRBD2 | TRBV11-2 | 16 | CASSLGLAGGVVEQFF | TGTGCCAGCAGCTTAGGGCTAGCGGGAGGAGTAGTTGAGCAGTTCTTC
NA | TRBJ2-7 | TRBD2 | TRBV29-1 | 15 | CSVDGTSGNSYEQYF | TGCAGCGTTGATGGGACTAGCGGGAACTCCTACGAGCAGTACTTC
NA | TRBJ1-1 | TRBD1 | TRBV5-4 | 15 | CASSLQGAVITEAFF | TGTGCCAGCAGCTTACAGGGGGCTGTTATCACTGAAGCTTTCTTT
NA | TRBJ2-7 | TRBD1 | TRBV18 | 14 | CASSFGQGPYEQYF | TGTGCCAGCTCGTTCGGACAGGGACCCTACGAGCAGTACTTC
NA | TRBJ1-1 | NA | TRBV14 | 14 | CASSQGGVNTEAFF | TGTGCCAGCAGCCAGGGGGGGGTGAACACTGAAGCTTTCTTT
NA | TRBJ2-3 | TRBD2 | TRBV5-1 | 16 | CASSIQTSGSTDTQYF | TGCGCCAGCAGCATCCAGACTAGCGGGAGTACAGATACGCAGTATTTT
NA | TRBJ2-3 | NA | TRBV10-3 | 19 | CAISVIGLAQPIPTDTQYF | TGTGCCATCAGTGTCATAGGGCTAGCGCAACCTATTCCAACAGATACGCAGTATTTT
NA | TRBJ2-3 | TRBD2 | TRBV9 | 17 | CASSVDPGGRWTDTQYF | TGTGCCAGCAGCGTAGATCCCGGCGGGAGGTGGACAGATACGCAGTATTTT